Below, 8 T cell receptor beta chains from the same sample are listed, as sequenced in a study of identical twins (dated by TCRdb to between 2015 and 2016). The method behind the library was 5' RACE. This sample was sequenced with an Illumina HiSeq 2000. The raw public reads went through TCRdb reprocessing: fastp at Q25, MiXCR clone calling, in-frame beta chains kept. Identical CDR3 protein sequences are pooled into one entry, listed with their most common genes and DNA. The sample data list fewer than 550,000 distinct CDR3 sequences, and around 15% of these were observed just once. Of the sample, roughly 0.43% falls within the top ten clones. This same sample was also taken into another study, of yellow fever vaccine responses in identical twins.

Sequencing was carried out using CD4+ T cells sorted from blood. These receptors all stem from a woman younger than 35 in good health.

J is TRBJ2-2 and V is TRBV19; D is uncertain. The germline CDR1 and CDR2 sequences are LNHDA and SQIVND (reference sequence). The V gene lost 3 bases and the J gene lost 4 bases, with 15 bases spanning the gap. CDR3 size: 16 residues. The CDR3 loop is CASSIFFGVVTGELFF. Written as DNA, the CDR3 is TGTGCCAGTAGTATTTTCTTTGGGGTGGTCACCGGGGAGCTGTTTTTT.

This chain connects TRBV10-1 to TRBJ1-1, with D possibly matching TRBD1 (5 bases). V was cut by 3 bases and J by 4 bases, with 12 bases left in between. The CDR3 contains 14 residues. Germline V gene lookup returns CDR1 WNHNN and CDR2 SYGVQD (reference sequence). The CDR3 here is CASSDLSGGTEAFF. In DNA, the CDR3 is TGCGCCAGCAGTGACCTCTCCGGGGGCACTGAAGCTTTCTTT.

The chain joins TRBV12-3 or TRBV12-4 to TRBJ2-3; D uncertain. The CDR3 spans 11 residues. Trimming removed 10 bases from V and 3 bases from J, with 8 bases in between. The chain's CDR3 is CATGNTDTQYF. The CDR3 DNA sequence: TGTGCCACCGGTAATACAGATACGCAGTATTTT.

There are a few counts of this clonotype. The chain links TRBV19 to TRBJ2-2; the D is unclear. This CDR3 comprises 11 residues. V lost 4 bases and J 8 bases, leaving 5 bases between the germline ends. Germline-derived CDR1 and CDR2 are LNHDA and SQIVND (reference sequence). The CDR3 spells CASSTGGELFF. The CDR3 nucleotides read TGTGCCAGTAGTACTGGGGGGGAGCTGTTTTTT.

This clonotype was recorded many times. The DNA of the CDR3 is TGTGCCAGCAGCGTTTCCGGGATTGGAAACACCATATATTTT. It codes for CASSVSGIGNTIYF. The chain combines TRBV7-8 with TRBJ1-3; D is unresolved. The CDR3 length is 14 residues. Trimming stripped 5 bases from V and 3 bases from J, with 11 bases between. Germline loops: CDR1 SGHVS, CDR2 FQNEAQ.

The DNA of the CDR3 is TGTGCCACCAGTGCACAGGGACGCACAGATACGCAGTATTTT. Protein sequence: CATSAQGRTDTQYF. The chain couples TRBV24-1 to TRBJ2-3; tentative D call: TRBD1 (6 bases). This CDR3 is built from 14 residues. Germline assignment: CDR1 KGHDR and CDR2 SFDVKD. Trimming removed 5 bases from V and 1 base from J, with 9 bases in between.

This clonotype was counted at least ten times. The chain is built from TRBV29-1 and TRBJ1-4; possible D gene TRBD1, 6 bases. Germline CDR1 SQVTM, CDR2 ANQGSEA. The V end lost 4 bases, the J end lost 7 bases, and 13 bases lay between the germline ends. This CDR3 has 13 amino acids. The CDR3 bases are TGCAGCGTTGCGGGACAAAGCGGTGAAAAACTGTTTTTT. This translates into CSVAGQSGEKLFF.

CDR3 in amino acids: CASSTRTDRGRKNEQFF. The CDR3 DNA reads as TGTGCCAGTAGTACGCGAACGGACAGGGGGCGCAAAAATGAGCAGTTCTTC. The gene calls are TRBV19 and TRBJ2-1; 11 positions match TRBD1. With V trimmed by 4 bases and J by 7 bases, 12 bases remained unmatched. CDR3 length: 17 amino acids. The germline CDR1 and CDR2 sequences are LNHDA and SQIVND (reference sequence). The full variable domain, its missing parts supplied by reference TRBV19 and TRBJ2-1, is DGGITQSPKYLFRKEGQNVTLSCEQNLNHDAMYWYRQDPGQGLRLIYYSQIVNDFQKGDIAEGYSVSREKKESFPLTVTSAQKNPTAFYLCASSTRTDRGRKNEQFFGPGTRLTVL.